One and the same sample provided the 29 T cell receptor beta chains below, sequenced in a study of cytomegalovirus exposure and HLA in healthy donors. In the PCR, 60 Vbeta and 13 Jbeta primers were used. Some clones are missing from TCRdb's copy, which holds only in-frame ones; the method was immunoSEQ multiplex PCR. Of about 200,000 clones in the sample, over 75% were seen once. Specimen: PBMCs. These receptors were obtained from a male donor in good health and CMV-seronegative.

The chain has TRBV4-3 and TRBJ1-2; tentative D call: TRBD1 (5 bases). V lost 0 bases, J lost 8 bases, and 16 bases lay in between. The CDR3 is made up of 15 amino acids. Germline V gives CDR1 LGHNA, CDR2 YSLEER. CDR3 in DNA: TGCGCCAGCAGCCAAGATAGAGGGAGGAGGGGAGGCTACACCTTC. Protein product: CASSQDRGRRGGYTF.

The chain links TRBV7-2 to TRBJ1-3; 9 bases fit TRBD1. V trimming: 5 bases; J trimming: 11 bases; junction bases outside the gene matches: 10. This CDR3 comprises 14 residues. Germline CDR1 is SGHTA and CDR2 is FQGNSA. The CDR3 DNA follows: TGTGCCAGCAGCCGTCGGGACAGGGCCCCCGCCATATATTTT. Amino acid sequence: CASSRRDRAPAIYF.

V is TRBV6-5 and J is TRBJ1-2; D is undetermined. The CDR3 is 16 amino acids. CDR1 and CDR2 from the germline V gene are MNHEY and SVGAGI. With 2 bases removed from V and 0 bases from J, the gap between germline ends came to 13 bases. This chain's CDR3 is CASSYMRVGANYGYTF. In nucleotides, the CDR3 is TGTGCCAGCAGTTACATGCGTGTAGGAGCTAACTATGGCTACACCTTC.

The rearrangement uses TRBV30 and TRBJ2-3; D perhaps matches TRBD2 (5 bases). Trimming stripped 0 bases from V and 3 bases from J, with 7 bases between. The length of the CDR3 is 13 residues. Germline values: CDR1 GTSNPN, CDR2 SVGIG (reference sequence). The CDR3 DNA sequence: TGTGCCTGGAGTGTATCGGGGACAGATACGCAGTATTTT. Amino acids: CAWSVSGTDTQYF.

There are a few counts of this clone. This rearrangement joins TRBV29-1 to TRBJ2-7; tentative D call: TRBD1 (6 bases). V lost 2 bases and J lost 6, with 20 bases in between. Germline CDR1 is SQVTM and CDR2 is ANQGSEA. The CDR3 has 15 residues. The CDR3 here is CSVETPTGSLTEQYF. The CDR3 coding sequence is TGCAGCGTTGAAACCCCAACAGGGAGCTTGACCGAGCAGTACTTC.

This chain uses TRBV9 with TRBJ2-7, with 12 bases lining up with TRBD2. The CDR3 is made up of 19 amino acids. With V trimmed by 4 bases and J by 2 bases, 16 bases remained unmatched. Germline CDR1 and CDR2: SGDLS and YYNGEE. The chain's CDR3 is CASSPSWTSGKSGTYEQYF. In DNA form, the CDR3 reads TGTGCCAGCAGCCCCAGCTGGACTAGCGGGAAGAGTGGGACCTACGAGCAGTACTTC.

The chain recombines TRBV27 with TRBJ2-5; 7 positions match TRBD2. The DNA end favors TRBJ2-7, so the J call may be wrong. CDR3 length: 16 residues. Germline V gives CDR1 MNHEY, CDR2 SMNVEV (reference sequence). CDR3 DNA: TGTGCCAGCAGTTTATTTCCCGGGAGGACTCGCCACGAGCAGTACTTC. It is translated as CASSLFPGRTRHEQYF.

The genes are TRBV7-3 and TRBJ1-1; D gene ambiguous. Germline V gene sequence: CDR1 SGHTA, CDR2 FQGTGA. CDR3 length equals 13 residues. V lost 5 bases, J lost 2 bases, and 9 bases lay in between. This CDR3 is CASSPGTNTEAFF. The CDR3 DNA is TGTGCCAGCAGCCCAGGAACAAACACTGAAGCTTTCTTT.

The chain is built from TRBV5-1 and TRBJ2-1; D may be TRBD2 (6 bases). The V gene lost 4 bases and the J gene lost 8 bases, with 16 bases spanning the gap. Germline loops: CDR1 SGHRS, CDR2 YFSETQ. The CDR3 consists of 14 residues. The CDR3 here is CASSAGTLGDEQFF. Written as DNA, the CDR3 is TGCGCCAGCAGCGCGGGGACCCTGGGCGATGAGCAGTTCTTC.

The chain carries TRBV6-4 and TRBJ2-7, with 8 positions matching TRBD1. Germline V gene lookup returns CDR1 MRHNA and CDR2 SNTAGT. This CDR3 has 14 amino acids. V lost 5 bases, J lost 0 bases, and 3 bases stayed unmatched. The CDR3: CASSTDRASYEQYF. CDR3 nucleotides: TGTGCCAGCAGTACGGACAGGGCCTCCTACGAGCAGTACTTC.

A note on this clone: The sample carries other DNA sequences with the same CDR3. This chain joins TRBV2 and TRBJ1-1, with D unclear. Germline-derived CDR1 and CDR2 are SNHLY and FYNNEI. The CDR3 spans 10 residues. The V gene lost 6 bases and the J gene lost 7 bases, with 6 bases spanning the gap. CDR3 sequence reads: CASRGGEAFF. Written as DNA, the CDR3 is TGTGCCAGCAGAGGAGGTGAAGCTTTCTTT.

The chain combines TRBV5-1 with TRBJ2-1; 11 bases agree with TRBD2. V dropped 0 bases and J dropped 9; count of bases not matched to a gene: 8. Germline V gives CDR1 SGHRS, CDR2 YFSETQ. The CDR3 extends over 16 amino acids. The CDR3 DNA reads as TGCGCCAGCAGCTTGGTGACTAGCGGGGTTGGTGGTGAGCAGTTCTTC. Encoded protein: CASSLVTSGVGGEQFF.

V gene TRBV4-3 combines with J gene TRBJ1-2; a weak D match, TRBD1 (5 bases). Germline V gives CDR1 LGHNA, CDR2 YSLEER. V lost 0 bases and J lost 12, with 14 bases in between. CDR3 length equals 13 residues. CDR3 sequence: CASSQDSEGAHTF. DNA for the CDR3: TGCGCCAGCAGCCAAGATTCGGAAGGGGCGCACACCTTC.

The chain employs TRBV9 and TRBJ2-1, with 8 bases identical to TRBD1. Germline CDR1 reads SGDLS; CDR2 reads YYNGEE. Trimming took 3 bases from V and 9 from J; bases not matched to a gene: 14. The CDR3 runs to 16 residues. The CDR3 coding sequence is TGTGCCAGCAGCGCAGTCGGACAGGGATATTTGGGTGAGCAGTTCTTC. Its protein product is CASSAVGQGYLGEQFF.

This clone has a handful of counts. The chain recombines TRBV11-2 with TRBJ2-2; tentatively, D is TRBD2 (5 bases). V lost 1 base and J lost 5, with 8 bases in between. The germline V gene has CDR1 SGHAT and CDR2 FQNNGV. This CDR3 is 14 amino acids long. The CDR3 sequence is CASSLGTRTGELFF. The CDR3 coding sequence is TGTGCCAGCAGCTTAGGCACTAGAACCGGGGAGCTGTTTTTT.

The chain joins TRBV28 to TRBJ2-2, with D perhaps TRBD2 (6 bases). Trimming shortened V by 3 bases and J by 4 bases, and 12 bases separated the two germline ends. The CDR3 is 15 residues long. Germline CDR1 is MDHEN and CDR2 is SYDVKM. This chain's CDR3 is CASSFLSGLTGELFF. The CDR3 DNA reads TGTGCCAGCAGTTTCCTCTCGGGACTCACCGGGGAGCTGTTTTTT.

The genes are TRBV11-2 and TRBJ1-2, with D maybe TRBD1 (6 bases). CDR3 length equals 16 residues. V was clipped by 0 bases and J by 6 bases, with 17 bases between them. Germline CDR1 reads SGHAT; CDR2 reads FQNNGV. The DNA for the CDR3 is TGTGCCAGCAGCTTAGATCCCGCCCCTGGACAGCATGGCTACACCTTC. It specifies CASSLDPAPGQHGYTF. The whole variable domain, remainder taken from reference TRBV11-2 and TRBJ1-2, is EAGVAQSPRYKIIEKRQSVAFWCNPISGHATLYWYQQILGQGPKLLIQFQNNGVVDDSQLPKDRFSAERLKGVDSTLKIQPAKLEDSAVYLCASSLDPAPGQHGYTFGSGTRLTVV.

The chain carries TRBV30 and TRBJ1-2; D is undetermined. This CDR3 has 12 residues. V was trimmed by 0 bases and J by 4 bases, leaving 6 bases between them. CDR1 and CDR2 from the germline V gene are GTSNPN and SVGIG (reference sequence). The CDR3 sequence is CAWSVEGYGYTF. The CDR3 DNA reads as TGTGCCTGGAGTGTAGAGGGCTATGGCTACACCTTC.

The J gene is TRBJ1-2, the V gene TRBV30; 7 nucleotides align to TRBD1. CDR3 length: 14 residues. V lost 0 bases to trimming and J lost 4 bases; unmatched junction nucleotides: 5. Germline values: CDR1 GTSNPN, CDR2 SVGIG (reference sequence). The CDR3 loop is CAWSVPGQPYGYTF. DNA for the CDR3: TGTGCCTGGAGTGTACCGGGACAGCCCTATGGCTACACCTTC.

V is TRBV29-1 and J is TRBJ2-3; tentatively, D is TRBD2 (5 bases). The CDR3 is made up of 11 amino acids. V was trimmed by 3 bases and J by 4 bases, leaving 5 bases between them. The germline V gene has CDR1 SQVTM and CDR2 ANQGSEA. CDR3: CSVEEADTQYF. The CDR3 DNA reads TGCAGCGTTGAGGAGGCAGATACGCAGTATTTT.

The chain uses TRBV19 and TRBJ2-1, with 9 bases matching TRBD2. Germline-derived CDR1 and CDR2 are LNHDA and SQIVND (reference sequence). The CDR3 loop spans 15 amino acids. The trim removed 5 bases at V and 10 bases at J, leaving 12 bases unmatched. CDR3 coding DNA: TGTGCCAGTAGTGCCTCTAGCGGGGCTTACGGGGAGCAGTTCTTC. Its protein is CASSASSGAYGEQFF.

This chain uses TRBV7-9 with TRBJ1-4; the match to TRBD1 covers 7 bases. V was clipped by 3 bases and J by 8 bases; unmatched bases: 6. The CDR3 totals 14 residues. Germline V gene lookup returns CDR1 SEHNR and CDR2 FQNEAQ (reference sequence). The CDR3 DNA reads TGTGCCAGCAGCTTTACAGGGGTGGAAGAAAAACTGTTTTTT. Its translation: CASSFTGVEEKLFF.

The rearrangement uses TRBV5-4 and TRBJ2-1; 8 positions match TRBD1. Germline CDR1 SGHNT, CDR2 YYREEE (reference sequence). The length of the CDR3 is 16 residues. With 4 bases clipped from V and 2 bases from J, the junction kept 8 bases outside the gene matches. CDR3 DNA sequence: TGTGCCAGCAGCCCACAACGACAGGGGACCTACAATGAGCAGTTCTTC. Amino acid sequence: CASSPQRQGTYNEQFF. Supplemented by reference TRBV5-4 and TRBJ2-1, the full variable domain reads ETGVTQSPTHLIKTRGQQVTLRCSSQSGHNTVSWYQQALGQGPQFIFQYYREEENGRGNFPPRFSGLQFPNYSSELNVNALELDDSALYLCASSPQRQGTYNEQFFGPGTRLTVL.

This clone came up once. V is TRBV4-3 and J is TRBJ1-4; no clear D gene. V was trimmed by 3 bases and J by 4 bases, leaving 12 bases between them. The CDR3 loop spans 15 amino acids. Germline loops: CDR1 LGHNA, CDR2 YSLEER. In DNA, the CDR3 is TGCGCCAGCAGCCATGGATCGACGGGTAATGAAAAACTGTTTTTT. As protein: CASSHGSTGNEKLFF.

This clone was seen once. This sequence joins TRBV7-9 and TRBJ2-1; TRBD2 matches at 14 bases. The V gene end was trimmed by 4 bases and the J gene end by 7 bases; junction bases not matched to a gene: 12. Per germline, CDR1 SEHNR and CDR2 FQNEAQ (reference sequence). The CDR3 is 18 amino acids. The CDR3 bases are TGTGCCAGCAGCTCCTCTGCCGGGGGACTAGCGGGAGATAATGAGCAGTTCTTC. Its translation is CASSSSAGGLAGDNEQFF.

The chain links TRBV5-4 to TRBJ2-5, with 11 nucleotides matching TRBD2. With the DNA end fitting TRBJ2-7 better, the J assignment may be wrong. Germline V gene data show CDR1 as SGHNT and CDR2 as YYREEE (reference sequence). The length of the CDR3 is 15 residues. CDR3 amino acids: CASSYPSGRFSEQYF. In nucleotides, the CDR3 is TGTGCCAGCAGCTACCCTAGCGGGAGGTTTAGCGAGCAGTACTTC.

The chain carries TRBV5-1 and TRBJ2-3; D might be TRBD1 (6 bases). Germline V gene data show CDR1 as SGHRS and CDR2 as YFSETQ. The CDR3 runs to 15 residues. The V and J ends lost 3 bases and 0 bases respectively, with 11 bases between them. The CDR3 loop reads CASSSGQSSTDTQYF. The CDR3 region has the DNA TGCGCCAGCAGCTCGGGACAATCTAGCACAGATACGCAGTATTTT.

This clone was seen a handful of times. The CDR3 sequence is CAWRLAGYNEQFF. The CDR3 DNA reads TGTGCCTGGAGACTAGCGGGATACAATGAGCAGTTCTTC. The chain employs TRBV30 and TRBJ2-1; 10 nucleotides align to TRBD2. The trim removed 3 bases at V and 4 bases at J, leaving 0 bases unmatched. The V gene's germline CDR1 is GTSNPN and CDR2 SVGIG (reference sequence). The CDR3 length is 13 residues.

The V call is TRBV7-2, the J call TRBJ2-7; 9 bases align to TRBD2. This CDR3 is 14 amino acids long. Germline lookup yields CDR1 SGHTA and CDR2 FQGNSA. Germline trimming cut 1 base from V and 11 bases from J; bases unmatched to any gene: 9. CDR3 protein: CASSLGSLAGSEYF. For the CDR3, the DNA is TGTGCCAGCAGCTTAGGATCGCTAGCGGGATCGGAGTACTTC.